The source of this T cell receptor (beta chain) is a study of blood T cell repertoires in COVID-19. Across the whole study: Both acute and convalescent COVID-19 samples were obtained from the United States, Italy and Spain. PBMCs, B-cell-depleted T cells, or T cells were the source of the cDNA or gDNA that made up the material.

Original analysis: Cell counts per sample came from amplifying reference gene primers. Method: immunoSEQ multiplex PCR; TCRdb's copy keeps in-frame clones and lacks some. Clone size and the V and J calls come from that table; the DNA yielded D and trimming. This table has about 190,000 clones, 88% appearing once. In this sample, this clone turned up once. The CDR3 is 13 residues long. Input material: peripheral blood. This TCR came from a woman between 40 and 50 years old who had recovered from COVID-19. This chain joins TRBV21-1 and TRBJ1-6; TRBD1 is the table's D call, not checked against the DNA. TRBV21-1 is reported as a pseudogene. As DNA, the CDR3 is TGTGCCAGCAGCAAAGTCAGGTCATCACCCCTCCACTTT. Translation: CASSKVRSSPLHF.